This T cell receptor (beta chain) derives from a study of regulatory T cells in long-lasting Graves disease. Time point specified: persistent/refractory GD, antithyroid drugs over 5 years with positive TRAb. Extracted PBMC RNA gave rise to the TCR library. Germline values: CDR1 MNHEY, CDR2 SVGEGT. V lost 6 bases to trimming and J lost 2 bases, with 13 bases between them. The CDR3 is made up of 14 amino acids. For TCR beta, libraries came from iRepertoire HTBI primers and Arm-PCR of CDR3 regions. Each CDR3 protein is one row after TCRdb ran MiXCR on the multiplex PCR reads. Among roughly 700,000 distinct CDR3 sequences listed, about 32% were seen once.

The chain carries TRBV6-2 or TRBV6-3 and TRBJ2-5; weak D call: TRBD1 (6 bases). The sample here was peripheral blood mononuclear cells (PBMCs), taken when the disease was refractory, from a patient treated with antithyroid drugs. The sequence was obtained from a female donor with Graves disease. CDR3 in amino acids: CASRGEQGQETQYF. CDR3 coding DNA: TGTGCCAGCAGGGGTGAGCAGGGGCAAGAGACCCAGTACTTC.